The rows below give T cell receptor beta chains drawn from one sample of a study of blood T cells in healthy people across ages. TCRdb passed the 5' RACE reads through MiXCR, listing each CDR3 protein once. The sample lists 750,000 to 950,000 distinct CDR3 sequences, roughly 50% occurring once. The sequenced sample consisted of blood. These receptors were collected from a man older than 75 in good health. The CDR3 runs from the conserved cysteine through the conserved F or W. The order of the fields is V gene, J gene, D gene, clone size, CDR3 DNA, CDR3 protein. D genes are given only for firm matches. Expanded clones get a size class; other rows say once, few or many, or leave the size out.

v_gene: TRBV20-1
j_gene: TRBJ2-3
d_gene: .
abundance: .
CDR3nt: TGCAGTGCTAGAGATGTCCAACAAACAGATACGCAGTATTTT
CDR3aa: CSARDVQQTDTQYF

v_gene: TRBV20-1
j_gene: TRBJ2-7
d_gene: TRBD2
abundance: .
CDR3nt: TGCAGTGCTAGAGATCCCCTAGCGGGAGGATCTACCTACGAGCAGTACTTC
CDR3aa: CSARDPLAGGSTYEQYF

v_gene: TRBV19
j_gene: TRBJ1-6
d_gene: TRBD1
abundance: .
CDR3nt: TGTGCCAGTAGTACCCCACCGGGACAGGGAAATTCACCCCTCCACTTT
CDR3aa: CASSTPPGQGNSPLHF

v_gene: TRBV2
j_gene: TRBJ2-1
d_gene: .
abundance: .
CDR3nt: TGTGCCAGCAGTGCAGGGCAGGGGGGGAGTTATGAGCAGTTCTTC
CDR3aa: CASSAGQGGSYEQFF

v_gene: TRBV3-1
j_gene: TRBJ2-5
d_gene: .
abundance: .
CDR3nt: TGTGCCAGCAGACGGGGGCCTGGAGAGACCCAGTACTTC
CDR3aa: CASRRGPGETQYF

v_gene: TRBV4-1
j_gene: TRBJ2-3
d_gene: .
abundance: .
CDR3nt: TGCGCCAGTAGCCATTTTATCAGCGGAGTTCACAGATACGCGTATTTT
CDR3aa: CASSHFISGVHRYAYF

v_gene: TRBV24-1
j_gene: TRBJ2-7
d_gene: .
abundance: few
CDR3nt: TGTGCCACCAGTGATCCCTCTAGCGAGCAGTACTTC
CDR3aa: CATSDPSSEQYF

v_gene: TRBV7-3
j_gene: TRBJ2-4
d_gene: TRBD1
abundance: .
CDR3nt: TGTGCCAGCAGCAAAGACTACAGGGGTGAGCAGTACTTC
CDR3aa: CASSKDYRGEQYF

v_gene: TRBV6-1
j_gene: TRBJ2-7
d_gene: TRBD1
abundance: few
CDR3nt: TGTGCCAGCACCTACCGACAGGGCTGGTACGAGCAGTACTTC
CDR3aa: CASTYRQGWYEQYF

v_gene: TRBV7-2
j_gene: TRBJ1-2
d_gene: .
abundance: .
CDR3nt: TGTGCCAGCAGCTTATGGGCAGGGGATGGCTACACCTTC
CDR3aa: CASSLWAGDGYTF

v_gene: TRBV20-1
j_gene: TRBJ2-3
d_gene: .
abundance: few
CDR3nt: TGCAGTGCTAGAGAATCGGGAGTGGGCACAGATACGCAGTATTTT
CDR3aa: CSARESGVGTDTQYF

v_gene: TRBV7-2
j_gene: TRBJ2-3
d_gene: .
abundance: .
CDR3nt: TGTGCCAGCAGCCCAGGACAGTTCACAGATACGCAGTATTTT
CDR3aa: CASSPGQFTDTQYF

v_gene: TRBV15
j_gene: TRBJ1-2
d_gene: .
abundance: few
CDR3nt: TGTGCCACCAGCAGAGATAGAACAGGCTATGGCTACACCTTC
CDR3aa: CATSRDRTGYGYTF

v_gene: TRBV29-1
j_gene: TRBJ2-1
d_gene: TRBD1
abundance: .
CDR3nt: TGCAGCGGAACCGACAGGGCTCTTTATGAGCAGTTCTTC
CDR3aa: CSGTDRALYEQFF

v_gene: TRBV20-1
j_gene: TRBJ2-5
d_gene: .
abundance: .
CDR3nt: TGCAGTGCCCCCTCCCAGGGGGAGACCCAGTACTTC
CDR3aa: CSAPSQGETQYF

v_gene: TRBV9
j_gene: TRBJ1-2
d_gene: .
abundance: .
CDR3nt: TGTGCCAGCAGCCGCATAGGCGGCTACACCTTC
CDR3aa: CASSRIGGYTF

v_gene: TRBV10-3
j_gene: TRBJ2-1
d_gene: .
abundance: .
CDR3nt: TGTGCCATCACGGCGGGCAACAATGAGCAGTTCTTC
CDR3aa: CAITAGNNEQFF

v_gene: TRBV4-2
j_gene: TRBJ2-7
d_gene: .
abundance: many
CDR3nt: TGTGCCAGCTCACCGGGACTTATGGGCTACGAGCAGTACTTC
CDR3aa: CASSPGLMGYEQYF

v_gene: TRBV20-1
j_gene: TRBJ2-1
d_gene: .
abundance: .
CDR3nt: TGCAGTGCTAGAGATCTCCCGGGAATTGTCACCTACAATGAGCAGTTCTTC
CDR3aa: CSARDLPGIVTYNEQFF

v_gene: TRBV5-1
j_gene: TRBJ2-3
d_gene: TRBD1
abundance: few
CDR3nt: TGCGCCACTAAAGACAGGGCCCTTGGCACAGATACGCAGTATTTT
CDR3aa: CATKDRALGTDTQYF

v_gene: TRBV7-7
j_gene: TRBJ2-7
d_gene: TRBD2
abundance: .
CDR3nt: TGTGCCAGCAGCTCCGGGACTAGCGCATACAATGAGCAGTACTTC
CDR3aa: CASSSGTSAYNEQYF

v_gene: TRBV4-1
j_gene: TRBJ1-6
d_gene: .
abundance: .
CDR3nt: TGCGCCAGCAGCCAAGTTGCAATCGTCTCACCCCTCCACTTT
CDR3aa: CASSQVAIVSPLHF

v_gene: TRBV27
j_gene: TRBJ2-7
d_gene: .
abundance: few
CDR3nt: TGTGCCAGCGGCACAGGGATCGCCCTGGCCTACGAGCAGTACTTC
CDR3aa: CASGTGIALAYEQYF

v_gene: TRBV12-3/TRBV12-4
j_gene: TRBJ1-5
d_gene: .
abundance: .
CDR3nt: TGTGCCAGCAGTTCCCGCGGGGCGAATCAGCCCCAGCATTTT
CDR3aa: CASSSRGANQPQHF

v_gene: TRBV20-1
j_gene: TRBJ2-3
d_gene: TRBD2
abundance: .
CDR3nt: TGCAGTGCTTCAAAACTAGCGGGAGTGTACACAGATACGCAGTATTTT
CDR3aa: CSASKLAGVYTDTQYF

v_gene: TRBV15
j_gene: TRBJ2-7
d_gene: .
abundance: .
CDR3nt: TGTGCCACCAGTAATACACCCGGGACAATATCCTACGAGCAGTACTTC
CDR3aa: CATSNTPGTISYEQYF

v_gene: TRBV6-1
j_gene: TRBJ2-6
d_gene: .
abundance: few
CDR3nt: TGTGCCAGCAGTGAAGCCTCCCTTTCCCGGTCTGGGGCCAACGTCCTGACTTTC
CDR3aa: CASSEASLSRSGANVLTF

v_gene: TRBV27
j_gene: TRBJ2-7
d_gene: TRBD2
abundance: .
CDR3nt: TGTGCCAGCAGCCGCTTCGGACTAGCGGGAGAGTACGAGCAGTACTTC
CDR3aa: CASSRFGLAGEYEQYF

v_gene: TRBV6-5
j_gene: TRBJ2-7
d_gene: .
abundance: few
CDR3nt: TGTGCCAGCAAAGAGGGGGGGACAGCAGGCGAGCAGTACTTC
CDR3aa: CASKEGGTAGEQYF

v_gene: TRBV5-1
j_gene: TRBJ2-1
d_gene: .
abundance: once
CDR3nt: TGCGCCAGCAGCTTGGGTTGGAGAGGTGAGCAGTTCTTC
CDR3aa: CASSLGWRGEQFF

v_gene: TRBV7-3
j_gene: TRBJ2-7
d_gene: .
abundance: .
CDR3nt: TGTGCCAGCAGTCATGCGGGGAGCCTTTTTAAGGACCAAAACTACGAGCAGTACTTC
CDR3aa: CASSHAGSLFKDQNYEQYF

v_gene: TRBV28
j_gene: TRBJ2-1
d_gene: TRBD2
abundance: few
CDR3nt: TGTGCCAGCAGCCCTTCCTCTGGGCTAGCGGGAGTCAATGAGCAGTTCTTC
CDR3aa: CASSPSSGLAGVNEQFF

v_gene: TRBV20-1
j_gene: TRBJ2-7
d_gene: .
abundance: .
CDR3nt: TGCAGTGCTAGGGGGGGCTTGGAGAAAGCGGGGAGGCCTCCCTACGAGCAGTACTTC
CDR3aa: CSARGGLEKAGRPPYEQYF

v_gene: TRBV6-1
j_gene: TRBJ2-3
d_gene: .
abundance: .
CDR3nt: TGTGCCAGCAGTGACGTCGGCACAGATACGCAGTATTTT
CDR3aa: CASSDVGTDTQYF

v_gene: TRBV7-2
j_gene: TRBJ2-7
d_gene: .
abundance: .
CDR3nt: TGTGCCAGCAGCTTGGAAGGGGGGCCGGGTTCCTACGAGCAGTACTTC
CDR3aa: CASSLEGGPGSYEQYF

v_gene: TRBV20-1
j_gene: TRBJ2-7
d_gene: .
abundance: .
CDR3nt: TGCAGTGCTAGAGAGGATTTTTACGAGCAGTACTTC
CDR3aa: CSAREDFYEQYF

v_gene: TRBV18
j_gene: TRBJ2-2
d_gene: TRBD1
abundance: .
CDR3nt: TGTGCCAGCTCACCCAAGCCCCGACAGGGAGAGAACACCGGGGAGCTGTTTTTT
CDR3aa: CASSPKPRQGENTGELFF

v_gene: TRBV6-5
j_gene: TRBJ1-4
d_gene: .
abundance: .
CDR3nt: TGTGCCAGCAGAAGTCCAGGAGGAAGAGAAAAACTGTTTTTT
CDR3aa: CASRSPGGREKLFF

v_gene: TRBV2
j_gene: TRBJ2-3
d_gene: TRBD2
abundance: .
CDR3nt: TGTGCCAGCAGCCCAACCTCGACTAGCGGGAGGGCCCCCAGATACGCGTATTTT
CDR3aa: CASSPTSTSGRAPRYAYF

v_gene: TRBV7-2
j_gene: TRBJ2-7
d_gene: TRBD2
abundance: once
CDR3nt: TGTGCCAGCAGAAGAGCGGGAGTATCCTACGAGCAGTACTTC
CDR3aa: CASRRAGVSYEQYF

v_gene: TRBV12-3/TRBV12-4
j_gene: TRBJ2-7
d_gene: .
abundance: .
CDR3nt: TGTGCCAGCAGCACTAGGGTTTACGAGCAGTACTTC
CDR3aa: CASSTRVYEQYF

v_gene: TRBV5-1
j_gene: TRBJ1-2
d_gene: TRBD1
abundance: .
CDR3nt: TGCGCCAGCAGCTTGGATGGGACAGCCTATGAGGTCTACACCTTC
CDR3aa: CASSLDGTAYEVYTF